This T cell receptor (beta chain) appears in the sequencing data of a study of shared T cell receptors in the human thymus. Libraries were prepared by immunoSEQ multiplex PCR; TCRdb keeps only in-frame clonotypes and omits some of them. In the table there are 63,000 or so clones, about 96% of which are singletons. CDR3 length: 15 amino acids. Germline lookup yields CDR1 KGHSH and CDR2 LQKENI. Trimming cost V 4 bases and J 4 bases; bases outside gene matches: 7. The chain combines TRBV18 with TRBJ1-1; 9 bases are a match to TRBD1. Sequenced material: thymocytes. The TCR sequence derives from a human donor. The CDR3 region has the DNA TGTGCCAGCTCACTCCCGGGACAGGGAGTCACTGAAGCTTTCTTT. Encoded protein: CASSLPGQGVTEAFF.